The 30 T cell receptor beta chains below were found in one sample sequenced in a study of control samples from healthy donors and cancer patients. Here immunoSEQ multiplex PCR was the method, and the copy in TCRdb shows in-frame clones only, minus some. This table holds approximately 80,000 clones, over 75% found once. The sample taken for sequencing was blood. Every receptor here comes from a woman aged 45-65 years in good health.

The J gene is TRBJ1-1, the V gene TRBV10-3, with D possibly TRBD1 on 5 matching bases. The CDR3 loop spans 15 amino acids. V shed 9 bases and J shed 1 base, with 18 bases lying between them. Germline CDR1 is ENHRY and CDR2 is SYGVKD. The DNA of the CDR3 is TGTGCCATATCAGCGGGCGGGGGAGGGAACACTGAAGCTTTCTTT. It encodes CAISAGGGGNTEAFF.

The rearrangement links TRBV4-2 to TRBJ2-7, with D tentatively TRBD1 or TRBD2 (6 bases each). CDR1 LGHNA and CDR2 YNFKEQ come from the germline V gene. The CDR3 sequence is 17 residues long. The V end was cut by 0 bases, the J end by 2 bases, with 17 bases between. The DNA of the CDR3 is TGTGCCAGCAGCCAAGATGGGACGGGGGCCTACCCCTACGAGCAGTACTTC. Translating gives CASSQDGTGAYPYEQYF.

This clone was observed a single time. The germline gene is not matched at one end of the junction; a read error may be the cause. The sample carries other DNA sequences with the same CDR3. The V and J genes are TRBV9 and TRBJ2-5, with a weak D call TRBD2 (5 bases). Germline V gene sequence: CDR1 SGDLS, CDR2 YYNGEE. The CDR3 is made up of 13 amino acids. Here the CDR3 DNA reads TGCGCCAGCAGCGTAGATGAGGGTAGGGCCCAGTACTTC. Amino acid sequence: CASSVDEGRAQYF.

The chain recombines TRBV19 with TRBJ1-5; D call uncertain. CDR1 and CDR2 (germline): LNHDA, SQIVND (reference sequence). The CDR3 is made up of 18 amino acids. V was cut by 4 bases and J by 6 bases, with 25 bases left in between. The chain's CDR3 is CASSKLSWGELKGQPQHF. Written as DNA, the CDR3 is TGTGCCAGTAGTAAGTTGAGTTGGGGTGAGTTAAAGGGTCAGCCCCAGCATTTT. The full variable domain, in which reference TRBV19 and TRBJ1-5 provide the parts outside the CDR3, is DGGITQSPKYLFRKEGQNVTLSCEQNLNHDAMYWYRQDPGQGLRLIYYSQIVNDFQKGDIAEGYSVSREKKESFPLTVTSAQKNPTAFYLCASSKLSWGELKGQPQHFGDGTRLSIL.

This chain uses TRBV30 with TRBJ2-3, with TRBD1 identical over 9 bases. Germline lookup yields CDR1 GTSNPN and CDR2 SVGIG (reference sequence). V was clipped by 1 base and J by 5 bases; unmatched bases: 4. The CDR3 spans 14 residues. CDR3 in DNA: TGTGCCTGGAGTGCAACAGGGGGCCGAGATACGCAGTATTTT. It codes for CAWSATGGRDTQYF.

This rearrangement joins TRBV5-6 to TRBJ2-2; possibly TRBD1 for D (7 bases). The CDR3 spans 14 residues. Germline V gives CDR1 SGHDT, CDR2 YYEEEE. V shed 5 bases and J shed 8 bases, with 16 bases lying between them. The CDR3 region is CASRWQGGPGELFF. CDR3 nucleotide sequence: TGTGCCAGCAGATGGCAGGGGGGCCCAGGGGAGCTGTTTTTT. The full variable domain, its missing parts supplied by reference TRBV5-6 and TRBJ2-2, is DAGVTQSPTHLIKTRGQQVTLRCSPKSGHDTVSWYQQALGQGPQFIFQYYEEEERQRGNFPDRFSGHQFPNYSSELNVNALLLGDSALYLCASRWQGGPGELFFGEGSRLTVL.

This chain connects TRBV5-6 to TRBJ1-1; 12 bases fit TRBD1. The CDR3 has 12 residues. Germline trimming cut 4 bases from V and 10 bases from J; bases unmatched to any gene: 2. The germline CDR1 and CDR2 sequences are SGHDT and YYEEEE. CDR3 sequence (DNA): TGTGCCAGCAGCCGGGACAGGGGGCGAGCTTTCTTT. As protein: CASSRDRGRAFF. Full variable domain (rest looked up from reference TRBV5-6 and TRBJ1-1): DAGVTQSPTHLIKTRGQQVTLRCSPKSGHDTVSWYQQALGQGPQFIFQYYEEEERQRGNFPDRFSGHQFPNYSSELNVNALLLGDSALYLCASSRDRGRAFFGQGTRLTVV.

CDR3 in DNA: TGTGCCAGCAGCTTTAAGGGGGGCGCGGCTGGCTACACCTTC. This gives the protein CASSFKGGAAGYTF. The V gene is TRBV11-2, the J gene TRBJ1-2; D perhaps matches TRBD1 (6 bases). Trimming removed 3 bases at V and 7 bases at J, with 15 bases between. The CDR3 is 14 residues long. Germline loops: CDR1 SGHAT, CDR2 FQNNGV.

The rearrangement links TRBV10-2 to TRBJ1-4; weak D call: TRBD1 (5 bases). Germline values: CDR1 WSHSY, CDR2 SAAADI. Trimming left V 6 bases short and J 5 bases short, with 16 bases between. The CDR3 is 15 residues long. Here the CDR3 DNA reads TGCGCCAGCAGCCCCGTCGAAGGGGCGAATGAAAAACTGTTTTTT. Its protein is CASSPVEGANEKLFF.

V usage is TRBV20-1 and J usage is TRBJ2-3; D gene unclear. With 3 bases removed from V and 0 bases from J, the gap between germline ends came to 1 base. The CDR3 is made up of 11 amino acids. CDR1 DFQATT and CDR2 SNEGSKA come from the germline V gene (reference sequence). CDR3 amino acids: CSASSTDTQYF. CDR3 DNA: TGCAGTGCTAGCAGCACAGATACGCAGTATTTT.

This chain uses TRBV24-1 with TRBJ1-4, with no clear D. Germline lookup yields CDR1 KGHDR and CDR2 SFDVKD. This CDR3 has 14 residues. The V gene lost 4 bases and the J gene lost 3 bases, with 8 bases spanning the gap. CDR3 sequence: CATSDPGPNEKLFF. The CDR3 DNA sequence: TGTGCCACCAGTGACCCGGGTCCTAATGAAAAACTGTTTTTT.

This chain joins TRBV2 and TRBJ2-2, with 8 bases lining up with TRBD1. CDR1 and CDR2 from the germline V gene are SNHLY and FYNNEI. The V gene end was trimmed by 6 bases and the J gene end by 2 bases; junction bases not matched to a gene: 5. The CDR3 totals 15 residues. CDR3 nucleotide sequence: TGTGCCAGCAGGTCGGACAGGGCCAACACCGGGGAGCTGTTTTTT. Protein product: CASRSDRANTGELFF.

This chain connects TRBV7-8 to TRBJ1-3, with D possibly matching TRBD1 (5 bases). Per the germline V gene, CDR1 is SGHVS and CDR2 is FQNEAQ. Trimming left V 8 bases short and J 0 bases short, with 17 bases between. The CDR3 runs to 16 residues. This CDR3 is CASLVGRVSSGNTIYF. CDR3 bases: TGTGCCAGCCTGGTGGGCAGGGTGAGCTCTGGAAACACCATATATTTT.

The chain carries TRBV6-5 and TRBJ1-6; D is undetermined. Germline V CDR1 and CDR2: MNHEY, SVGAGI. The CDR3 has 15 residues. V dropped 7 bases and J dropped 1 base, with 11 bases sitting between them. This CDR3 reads CASILFQSYNSPLHF. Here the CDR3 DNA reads TGTGCCAGCATCCTCTTTCAGTCCTATAATTCACCCCTCCACTTT.

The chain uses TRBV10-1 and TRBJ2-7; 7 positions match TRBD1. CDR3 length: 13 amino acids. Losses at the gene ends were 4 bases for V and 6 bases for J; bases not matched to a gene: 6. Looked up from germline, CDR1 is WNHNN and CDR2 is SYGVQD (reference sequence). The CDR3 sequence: CASSGLTGSEQYF. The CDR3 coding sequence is TGCGCCAGCAGTGGGCTGACAGGGAGCGAGCAGTACTTC.

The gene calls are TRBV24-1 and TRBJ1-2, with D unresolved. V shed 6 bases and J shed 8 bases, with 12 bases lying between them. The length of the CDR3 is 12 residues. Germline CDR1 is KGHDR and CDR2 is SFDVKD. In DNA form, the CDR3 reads TGTGCCACCAGTTCCGGGGTAGGAGGCTACACCTTC. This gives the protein CATSSGVGGYTF.

The chain's CDR3 is CASSSSGERTEAFF. CDR3 in DNA: TGCGCCAGCAGCTCGTCAGGGGAACGAACTGAAGCTTTCTTT. This chain joins TRBV5-1 and TRBJ1-1; possibly TRBD1 for D (6 bases). The CDR3 extends over 14 amino acids. Germline CDR1 SGHRS, CDR2 YFSETQ. The V end lost 3 bases, the J end lost 5 bases, and 14 bases lay between the germline ends.

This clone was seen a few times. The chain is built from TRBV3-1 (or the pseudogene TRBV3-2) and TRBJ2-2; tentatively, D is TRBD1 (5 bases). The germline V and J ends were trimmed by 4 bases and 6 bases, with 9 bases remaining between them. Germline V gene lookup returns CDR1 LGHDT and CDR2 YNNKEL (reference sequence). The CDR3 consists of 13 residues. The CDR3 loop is CASSPQGPGELFF. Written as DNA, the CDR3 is TGTGCCAGCAGCCCGCAGGGCCCCGGGGAGCTGTTTTTT.

The CDR3, as DNA: TGCAGTGCTTCGGGACAGATTGAAGCTTTCTTT. Protein sequence: CSASGQIEAFF. The chain recombines TRBV20-1 with TRBJ1-1, with 7 bases aligning to TRBD1. The germline V gene has CDR1 DFQATT and CDR2 SNEGSKA (reference sequence). CDR3 length equals 11 residues. The trim removed 5 bases at V and 7 bases at J, leaving 4 bases unmatched.

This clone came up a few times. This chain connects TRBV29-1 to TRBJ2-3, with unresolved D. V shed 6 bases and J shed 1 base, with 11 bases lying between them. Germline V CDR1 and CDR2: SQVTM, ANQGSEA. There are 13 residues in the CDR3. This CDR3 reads CSVTPRGTDTQYF. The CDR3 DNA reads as TGCAGCGTGACCCCCCGTGGCACAGATACGCAGTATTTT.

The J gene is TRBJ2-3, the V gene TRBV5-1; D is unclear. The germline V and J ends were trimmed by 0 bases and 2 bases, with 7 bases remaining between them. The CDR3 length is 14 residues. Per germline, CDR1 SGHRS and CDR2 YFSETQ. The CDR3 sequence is CASSLAVATDTQYF. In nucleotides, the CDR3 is TGCGCCAGCAGCTTGGCGGTGGCCACAGATACGCAGTATTTT.

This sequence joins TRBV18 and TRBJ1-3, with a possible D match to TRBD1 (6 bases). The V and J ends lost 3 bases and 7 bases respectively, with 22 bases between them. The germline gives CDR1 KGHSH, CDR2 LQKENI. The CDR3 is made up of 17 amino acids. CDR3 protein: CASSPGGASYQANTIYF. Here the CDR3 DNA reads TGTGCCAGCTCACCTGGGGGGGCATCTTACCAGGCGAACACCATATATTTT. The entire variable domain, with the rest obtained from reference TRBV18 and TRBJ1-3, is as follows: NAGVMQNPRHLVRRRGQEARLRCSPMKGHSHVYWYRQLPEEGLKFMVYLQKENIIDESGMPKERFSAEFPKEGPSILRIQQVVRGDSAAYFCASSPGGASYQANTIYFGEGSWLTVV.

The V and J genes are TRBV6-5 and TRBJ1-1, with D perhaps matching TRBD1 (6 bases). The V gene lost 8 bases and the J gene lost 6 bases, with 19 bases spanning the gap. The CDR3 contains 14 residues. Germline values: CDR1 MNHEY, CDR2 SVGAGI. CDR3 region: CASGTGRGYAEAFF. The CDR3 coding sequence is TGTGCCAGCGGTACTGGCAGGGGATACGCTGAAGCTTTCTTT.

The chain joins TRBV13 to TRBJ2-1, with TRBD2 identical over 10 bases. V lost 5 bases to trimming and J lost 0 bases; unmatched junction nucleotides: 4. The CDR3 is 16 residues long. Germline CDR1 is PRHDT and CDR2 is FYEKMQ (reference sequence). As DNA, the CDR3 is TGTGCCAGCAGCGTCAGCGGGGGGGCCTCCTACAATGAGCAGTTCTTC. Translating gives CASSVSGGASYNEQFF.

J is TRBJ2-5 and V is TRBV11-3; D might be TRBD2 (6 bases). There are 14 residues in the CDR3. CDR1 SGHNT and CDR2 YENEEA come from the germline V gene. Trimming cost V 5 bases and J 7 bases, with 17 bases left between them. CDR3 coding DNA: TGTGCCAGCAGCCCAACCGGGACTTTAGGGACCCAGTACTTC. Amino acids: CASSPTGTLGTQYF.

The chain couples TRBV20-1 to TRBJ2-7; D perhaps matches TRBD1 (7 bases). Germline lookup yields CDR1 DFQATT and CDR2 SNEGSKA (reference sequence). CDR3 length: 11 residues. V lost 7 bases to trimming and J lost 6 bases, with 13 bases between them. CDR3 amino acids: CSVAQGGEQYF. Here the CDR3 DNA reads TGCAGTGTGGCTCAGGGGGGCGAGCAGTACTTC.

The CDR3 here is CASSERLGHLGDSPLHF. The CDR3 DNA reads TGTGCCAGCAGTGAACGACTGGGACACCTTGGGGATTCACCCCTCCACTTT. The chain has TRBV6-1 and TRBJ1-6; tentatively, D is TRBD1 (6 bases). Germline V CDR1 and CDR2: MNHNS, SASEGT. This CDR3 region has 17 residues. Deletions cut 2 bases from V and 8 bases from J, with 19 bases between.

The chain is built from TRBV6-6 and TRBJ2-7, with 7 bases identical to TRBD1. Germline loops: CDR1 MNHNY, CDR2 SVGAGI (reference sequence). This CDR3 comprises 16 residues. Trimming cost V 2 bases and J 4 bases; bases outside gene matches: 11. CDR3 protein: CASSYPITGQLYEQYF. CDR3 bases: TGTGCCAGCAGTTACCCTATAACGGGACAGCTTTACGAGCAGTACTTC.

CDR3 DNA: TGCGCCAGCAGCTACCGAGGGGAGGCTGAAGCTTTCTTT. It specifies CASSYRGEAEAFF. The chain uses TRBV5-1 and TRBJ1-1; D might be TRBD1 (5 bases). This CDR3 spans 13 amino acids. The V end lost 3 bases, the J end lost 6 bases, and 12 bases lay between the germline ends. The germline V gene encodes CDR1 SGHRS and CDR2 YFSETQ.

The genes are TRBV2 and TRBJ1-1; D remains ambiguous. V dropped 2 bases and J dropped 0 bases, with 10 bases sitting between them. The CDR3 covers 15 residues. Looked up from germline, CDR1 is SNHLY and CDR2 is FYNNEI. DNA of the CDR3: TGTGCCAGCAGTGAATCCCGGGCTATGAACACTGAAGCTTTCTTT. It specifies CASSESRAMNTEAFF.